Described below is a single T cell receptor (beta chain) sequence and its context. Participants spanned ages about 18 to 100 years and resided in 24 US areas. Participants were placed into cohorts based on the clinical history they reported. The recovered donors of Cohort 3 showed two negative PCRs, clearance, or symptom resolution. The CDR3 runs to 13 residues. V was trimmed by 3 bases and J by 4 bases, leaving 9 bases between them. Per germline, CDR1 SGHNT and CDR2 YENEEA. This specimen comes from a study of blood T cell repertoires in COVID-19. Study background: PBMCs, B-cell-depleted T cells, or T cells provided the cDNA or gDNA that made up the material.

Only in-frame clones appear in the TCRdb table, and some are missing; sequencing was by immunoSEQ multiplex PCR. Of approximately 300,000 clones in the sample, around nine tenths are singletons; the top ten hold 2.6%. The chain combines TRBV11-3 with TRBJ1-2; unclear D gene. This clonotype was obtained from a man aged 55-75 years who had recovered from COVID-19. Input material: PBMCs or T cells enriched from blood (not recorded which). The CDR3 reads CASSLGRSYGYTF. The CDR3 DNA reads TGTGCCAGCAGCTTGGGCCGATCCTATGGCTACACCTTC.